This TCR beta chain was obtained from a study of T cells in Graves' hyperthyroidism and ophthalmopathy. Study outcomes and limitations: Blood also showed most of the thyroid clonotypes that were expanded above 0.001.

Points on this clonotype: Its target is unknown.

The CDR3 runs to 15 residues. V lost 3 bases and J lost 3, with 12 bases in between. RNA transcripts were the template for amplifying TCR beta CDR3 regions. Researchers ran a first-round RT-PCR on the TCR CDR3 using the HTBI primer set. Each CDR3 protein gets one entry after TCRdb re-called the multiplex PCR reads with MiXCR. The data contain tens of thousands of distinct CDR3 sequences, approximately 50% of them seen just once; the ten biggest clones take up under 35%. Used for diagnoses were clinical symptoms, serum thyroxine and TRAb, thyroid ultrasound and orbital computed tomography. The sequenced material came from peripheral blood or thyroid tissue (not recorded which). The receptor comes from a man between 18 and 35 years old with Graves' hyperthyroidism. This sequence joins TRBV12-3 or TRBV12-4 and TRBJ1-5; D is possibly TRBD1 (6 bases). CDR3 protein: CASSFRGHHNQPQHF. The CDR3 DNA reads as TGTGCCAGCAGTTTTCGGGGACACCACAATCAGCCCCAGCATTTT.